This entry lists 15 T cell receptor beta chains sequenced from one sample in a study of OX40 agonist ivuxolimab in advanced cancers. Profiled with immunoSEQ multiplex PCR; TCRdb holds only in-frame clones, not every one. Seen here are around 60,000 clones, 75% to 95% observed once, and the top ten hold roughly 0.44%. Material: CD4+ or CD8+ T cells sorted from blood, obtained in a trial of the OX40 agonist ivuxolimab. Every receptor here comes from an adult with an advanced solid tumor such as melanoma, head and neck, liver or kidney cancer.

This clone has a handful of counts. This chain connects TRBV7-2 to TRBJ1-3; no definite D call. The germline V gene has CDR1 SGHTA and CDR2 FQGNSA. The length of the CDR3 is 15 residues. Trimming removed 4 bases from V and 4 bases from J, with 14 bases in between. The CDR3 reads CASSSDLGRGNTIYF. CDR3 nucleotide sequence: TGTGCCAGCAGCTCGGACCTGGGCCGCGGAAACACCATATATTTT.

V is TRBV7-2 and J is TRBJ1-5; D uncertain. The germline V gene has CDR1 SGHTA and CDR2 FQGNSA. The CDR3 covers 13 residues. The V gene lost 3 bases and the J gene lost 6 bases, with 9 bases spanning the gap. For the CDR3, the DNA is TGTGCCAGCAGCTTCGGTCAGGCTCAGCCCCAGCATTTT. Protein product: CASSFGQAQPQHF.

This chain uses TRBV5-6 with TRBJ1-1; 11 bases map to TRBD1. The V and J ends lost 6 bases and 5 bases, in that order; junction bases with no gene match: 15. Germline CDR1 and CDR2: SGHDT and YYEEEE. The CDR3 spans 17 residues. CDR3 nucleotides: TGTGCCAGCAACAGGGACAGGGGGATAGGAAGGAAAACTGAAGCTTTCTTT. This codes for CASNRDRGIGRKTEAFF.

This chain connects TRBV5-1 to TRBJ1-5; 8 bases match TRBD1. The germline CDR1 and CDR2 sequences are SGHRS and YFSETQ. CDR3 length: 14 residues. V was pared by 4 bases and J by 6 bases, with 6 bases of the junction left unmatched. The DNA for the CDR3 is TGCGCCAGCAGCCCCGGACAGGGAGGTCAGCCCCAGCATTTT. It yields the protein CASSPGQGGQPQHF.

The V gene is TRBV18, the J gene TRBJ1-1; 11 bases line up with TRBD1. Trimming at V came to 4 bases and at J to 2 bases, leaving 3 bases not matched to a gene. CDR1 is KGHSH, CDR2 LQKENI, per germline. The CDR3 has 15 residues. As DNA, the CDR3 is TGTGCCAGCTCACTAGGACAGGGGGCAAACACTGAAGCTTTCTTT. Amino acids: CASSLGQGANTEAFF.

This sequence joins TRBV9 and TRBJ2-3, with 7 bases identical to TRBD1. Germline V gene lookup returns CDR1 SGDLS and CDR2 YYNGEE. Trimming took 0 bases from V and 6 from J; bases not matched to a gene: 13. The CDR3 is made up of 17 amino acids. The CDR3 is CASSVAPPGGTPDTQYF. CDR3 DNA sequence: TGTGCCAGCAGCGTAGCTCCCCCAGGGGGTACCCCCGATACGCAGTATTTT.

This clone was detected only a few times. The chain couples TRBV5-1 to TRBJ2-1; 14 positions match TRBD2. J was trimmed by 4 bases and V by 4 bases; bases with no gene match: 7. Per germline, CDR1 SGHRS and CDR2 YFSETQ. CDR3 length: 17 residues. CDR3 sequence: CASSPGTSGRQYNEQFF. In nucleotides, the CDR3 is TGCGCCAGCAGCCCCGGGACTAGCGGGAGACAGTACAATGAGCAGTTCTTC. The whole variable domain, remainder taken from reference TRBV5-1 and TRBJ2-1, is KAGVTQTPRYLIKTRGQQVTLSCSPISGHRSVSWYQQTPGQGLQFLFEYFSETQRNKGNFPGRFSGRQFSNSRSEMNVSTLELGDSALYLCASSPGTSGRQYNEQFFGPGTRLTVL.

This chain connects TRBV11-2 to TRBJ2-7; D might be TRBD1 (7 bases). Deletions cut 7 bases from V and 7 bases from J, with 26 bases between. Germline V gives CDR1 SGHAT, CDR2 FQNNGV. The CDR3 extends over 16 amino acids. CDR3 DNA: TGTGCCAGCACCCCAGGGGGGTCGGGCCGAGCAGGGGAGCAGTACTTC. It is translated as CASTPGGSGRAGEQYF.

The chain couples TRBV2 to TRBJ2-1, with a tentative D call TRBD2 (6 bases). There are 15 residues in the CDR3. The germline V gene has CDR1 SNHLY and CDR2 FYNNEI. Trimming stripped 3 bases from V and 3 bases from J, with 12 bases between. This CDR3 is CASSDRELSYNEQFF. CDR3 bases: TGTGCCAGCAGTGATCGGGAGTTGAGCTACAATGAGCAGTTCTTC.

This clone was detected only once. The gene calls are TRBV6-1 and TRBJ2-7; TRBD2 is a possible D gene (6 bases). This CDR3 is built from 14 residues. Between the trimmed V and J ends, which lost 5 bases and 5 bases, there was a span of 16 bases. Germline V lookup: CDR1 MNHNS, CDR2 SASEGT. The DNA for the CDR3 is TGTGCCAGCAGTAGCCGGGACTCAGCGGACGAGCAGTACTTC. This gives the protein CASSSRDSADEQYF.

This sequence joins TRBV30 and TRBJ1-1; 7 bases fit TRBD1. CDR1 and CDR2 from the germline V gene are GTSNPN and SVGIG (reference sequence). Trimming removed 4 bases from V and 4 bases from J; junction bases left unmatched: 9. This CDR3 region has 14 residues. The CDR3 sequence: CAWTVQGIGTEAFF. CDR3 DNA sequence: TGTGCCTGGACCGTACAGGGGATCGGCACTGAAGCTTTCTTT. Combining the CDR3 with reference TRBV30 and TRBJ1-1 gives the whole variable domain SQTIHQWPATLVQPVGSPLSLECTVEGTSNPNLYWYRQAAGRGLQLLFYSVGIGQISSEVPQNLSASRPQDRQFILSSKKLLLSDSGFYLCAWTVQGIGTEAFFGQGTRLTVV.

CDR3 sequence reads: CASSWGTRGISSYEQYF. The CDR3 region has the DNA TGTGCCAGCAGCTGGGGAACGCGCGGGATTTCCTCCTACGAGCAGTACTTC. The J gene is TRBJ2-7, the V gene TRBV7-9; a possible D gene is TRBD2 (6 bases). The CDR3 has 17 amino acids. V lost 4 bases, J lost 0 bases, and 19 bases lay in between. CDR1 is SEHNR, CDR2 FQNEAQ, per germline (reference sequence).

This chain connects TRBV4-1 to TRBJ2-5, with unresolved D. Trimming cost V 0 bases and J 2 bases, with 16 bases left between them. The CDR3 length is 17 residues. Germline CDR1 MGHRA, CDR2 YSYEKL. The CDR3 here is CASSQDRETPNQETQYF. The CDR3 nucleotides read TGCGCCAGCAGCCAAGATCGTGAGACCCCAAATCAAGAGACCCAGTACTTC.

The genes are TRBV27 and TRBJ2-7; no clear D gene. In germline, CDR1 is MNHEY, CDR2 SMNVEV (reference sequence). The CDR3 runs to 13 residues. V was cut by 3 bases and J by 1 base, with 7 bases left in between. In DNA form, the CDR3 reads TGTGCCAGCAGTTTGGGCAGATCCTACGAGCAGTACTTC. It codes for CASSLGRSYEQYF.

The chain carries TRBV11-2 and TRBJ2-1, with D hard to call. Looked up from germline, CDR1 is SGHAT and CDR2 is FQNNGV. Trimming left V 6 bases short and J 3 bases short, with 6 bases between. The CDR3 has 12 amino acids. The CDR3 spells CASRDFYNEQFF. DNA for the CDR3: TGTGCCAGCAGGGATTTCTACAATGAGCAGTTCTTC.